The clone carrying this TCR beta chain was counted between two and nine times. Its antigen is currently unknown. This sample was taken from a study of blood T cells in healthy people across ages. With a J-beta primer mix and a sample-barcoded 5' primer, a second PCR ran roughly 7 to 11 cycles. TCRdb recomputed calls from the 5' RACE reads with MiXCR, one row per CDR3 protein. The table lists around 650,000 distinct CDR3 sequences, around two fifths of them singletons, with around 30% in the top ten. The CDR3 is 13 amino acids. Trimming took off 7 bases at V and 0 bases at J, with 10 bases between the two ends. Germline V CDR1 and CDR2: DFQATT, SNEGSKA (reference sequence). Donors were systemically healthy Caucasian individuals from Russia aged roughly 6 to 100 years. Samples each had at least 5.5 micrograms of total RNA extracted. General study results and limits: Expanded clonotype shifts may have been confounded, as the donors had an unknown CMV status.

Source material: blood. The TCR was taken from an elderly man in good health. The chain carries TRBV20-1 and TRBJ2-4; possible D gene TRBD1, 6 bases. This CDR3 reads CSGGQLAKNIQYF. CDR3 coding DNA: TGCAGTGGCGGACAGTTAGCCAAAAACATTCAGTACTTC.